The present T cell receptor beta chain was sequenced within a study of cytomegalovirus exposure and HLA in healthy donors. PCR employed 60 Vbeta and 13 Jbeta primers. Generated by immunoSEQ multiplex PCR, the TCRdb table keeps only in-frame clones and is missing some. The sample has 80,000 to 100,000 clones; about three quarters are singletons. The sample consisted of PBMCs. The clonotype was recovered from a man aged 40-49 years in good health and CMV-seronegative.

CDR3 protein: CASSPRAAGPEQYF. Here the CDR3 DNA reads TGTGCCAGCAGTCCCAGGGCCGCCGGGCCCGAGCAGTACTTC. This chain connects TRBV6-5 to TRBJ2-5, with a tentative D call TRBD1 (5 bases). The end of the DNA aligns better with TRBJ2-7, so the J call may be wrong. The CDR3 consists of 14 residues. Per germline, CDR1 MNHEY and CDR2 SVGAGI.